This passage covers 11 T cell receptor beta chains from one sample sequenced in a study of identical twins. TCRdb fed the 5' RACE reads into MiXCR, producing one record per CDR3 protein. The table includes 450,000 or so distinct CDR3 sequences, more than 20% detected once. The data were also submitted as part of a second study, on T cells expressing NK-cell markers.

The sequenced sample was CD4+ T cells sorted from blood. These receptors came from a woman between 18 and 29 years old in good health.

The chain joins TRBV3-1 to TRBJ2-7; possibly TRBD1 for D (5 bases). Germline CDR1 reads LGHDT; CDR2 reads YNNKEL (reference sequence). V was cut by 1 base and J by 5 bases, with 18 bases left in between. CDR3 length: 16 amino acids. This chain's CDR3 is CASSQGGAGRVHEQYF. CDR3 nucleotide sequence: TGTGCCAGCAGCCAAGGGGGCGCAGGAAGGGTCCACGAGCAGTACTTC.

This clonotype was seen only a few times. The gene calls are TRBV19 and TRBJ2-1; 10 bases are shared with TRBD2. Germline assignment: CDR1 LNHDA and CDR2 SQIVND (reference sequence). This CDR3 region has 15 residues. The junction had 6 bases not matched to a gene; V was cut back by 3 bases and J by 7 bases. The DNA of the CDR3 is TGTGCCAGTAGTATCACCGGGACTAGCGATAATGAGCAGTTCTTC. The encoded protein is CASSITGTSDNEQFF.

This clonotype was seen only a few times. The chain employs TRBV12-3 or TRBV12-4 and TRBJ2-3; D is unclear. The CDR3 is made up of 14 amino acids. Trimming took off 6 bases at V and 4 bases at J, with 14 bases between the two ends. DNA of the CDR3: TGTGCCAGCAGCCGGTGGAAGAACGCAGATACGCAGTATTTT. Encoded protein: CASSRWKNADTQYF.

The chain uses TRBV12-3 or TRBV12-4 and TRBJ2-1, with D uncertain. The CDR3 is 14 residues long. V was trimmed by 6 bases and J by 6 bases, leaving 15 bases between them. The CDR3 here is CASSRARSLNEQFF. In DNA, the CDR3 is TGTGCCAGCAGCCGAGCACGATCCCTCAATGAGCAGTTCTTC.

This clonotype was seen a handful of times. The chain couples TRBV11-2 to TRBJ1-1; D not resolved. V was trimmed by 3 bases and J by 0 bases, leaving 8 bases between them. The germline V gene encodes CDR1 SGHAT and CDR2 FQNNGV. The CDR3 runs 14 residues. The CDR3 bases are TGTGCCAGCAGCTTCCAGCTCATGAACACTGAAGCTTTCTTT. Its translation is CASSFQLMNTEAFF.

This clonotype occurred many times. The chain links TRBV18 to TRBJ2-7, with D unresolved. Germline-derived CDR1 and CDR2 are KGHSH and LQKENI. Between the trimmed V and J ends, which lost 2 bases and 0 bases, there was a span of 11 bases. The CDR3 totals 15 residues. CDR3: CASSPMGRSSYEQYF. CDR3 coding DNA: TGTGCCAGCTCACCAATGGGTCGCAGCTCCTACGAGCAGTACTTC.

Only a few counts were recorded for this clonotype. The V call is TRBV7-2, the J call TRBJ2-7, with a weak D call TRBD2 (6 bases). The CDR3 is 13 amino acids. The germline V gene has CDR1 SGHTA and CDR2 FQGNSA. The V gene lost 3 bases and the J gene lost 5 bases, with 11 bases spanning the gap. The CDR3 region has the DNA TGTGCCAGCAGCTTCTTGGTAGCGGACGAGCAGTACTTC. This gives the protein CASSFLVADEQYF.

The CDR3 bases are TGTGCCAGCAGTTCTCTGTTCACCGGGCATGTTGCCGGGGAGCTGTTTTTT. Amino acids: CASSSLFTGHVAGELFF. J is TRBJ2-2 and V is TRBV27; the D is unclear. CDR3 length: 17 residues. The V and J ends lost 4 bases and 6 bases respectively, with 21 bases between them. The V gene's germline CDR1 is MNHEY and CDR2 SMNVEV (reference sequence).

This clonotype was seen a handful of times. This may be a read error: a much more frequent sequence differs by one nucleotide. The chain has TRBV6-1 and TRBJ2-5, with D maybe TRBD2 (6 bases). Germline CDR1 reads MNHNS; CDR2 reads SASEGT. CDR3 length equals 13 residues. Trimming cost V 6 bases and J 2 bases, with 10 bases left between them. CDR3 in amino acids: CASSGGVQETQYF. CDR3 DNA: TGTGCCAGCAGCGGGGGAGTACAAGAGACCCAGTACTTC.

This clonotype was detected only a few times. The chain links TRBV5-5 to TRBJ1-5, with unresolved D. Germline CDR1 and CDR2: SGHKS and YYEKEE (reference sequence). There are 13 residues in the CDR3. Deletions cut 4 bases from V and 7 bases from J, with 12 bases between. For the CDR3, the DNA is TGTGCCAGCAGCCCCGGTTGGGGACAGCCCCAGCATTTT. Its translation is CASSPGWGQPQHF.

In this sample, this clonotype turned up once. The J gene is TRBJ2-2, the V gene TRBV6-1; 9 positions agree with TRBD2. CDR1 and CDR2 from the germline V gene are MNHNS and SASEGT. The CDR3 is 16 residues long. The junction had 9 bases not matched to a gene; V was cut back by 5 bases and J by 5 bases. The CDR3 DNA reads TGTGCCAGCAGTACCCTAGCGGGGAGAGCTACCGGGGAGCTGTTTTTT. It specifies CASSTLAGRATGELFF.